This T cell receptor beta chain comes out of a study of cytomegalovirus exposure and HLA in healthy donors. General study results and limits: Analysis performed later found more than 15,000 TCR beta sequences associated with HLA alleles at 0.05 false discovery rate. Earlier analysis found most TCR beta V segments productive about 87% or about 30% of the time. Later analysis indicated greater clonal expansion among HLA-associated TCR beta chains than among equally common other chains.

The study ran its PCR with 60 Vbeta and 13 Jbeta primers. The assay was immunoSEQ multiplex PCR, and TCRdb's table has in-frame clones only and misses some. The profile shows 150,000 to 170,000 clones, around three quarters of them singletons. Trimming removed 0 bases at V and 0 bases at J, with 9 bases between. The CDR3 spans 15 residues. CDR1 and CDR2 from the germline V gene are SGHRS and YFSETQ. Remarks on this clone: What it binds is not known. This likely comes from a read error, as the CDR3 has no conserved phenylalanine or tryptophan at its end.

The clonotype comes from a woman between 40 and 55 years old in good health and CMV-seronegative. The chain recombines TRBV5-1 with TRBJ1-1, with D perhaps matching TRBD1 (5 bases). The sequenced sample was PBMCs. The CDR3 region is CASSLEGDMNTEAFV. DNA for the CDR3: TGCGCCAGCAGCTTGGAAGGGGATATGAACACTGAAGCTTTCGTT.